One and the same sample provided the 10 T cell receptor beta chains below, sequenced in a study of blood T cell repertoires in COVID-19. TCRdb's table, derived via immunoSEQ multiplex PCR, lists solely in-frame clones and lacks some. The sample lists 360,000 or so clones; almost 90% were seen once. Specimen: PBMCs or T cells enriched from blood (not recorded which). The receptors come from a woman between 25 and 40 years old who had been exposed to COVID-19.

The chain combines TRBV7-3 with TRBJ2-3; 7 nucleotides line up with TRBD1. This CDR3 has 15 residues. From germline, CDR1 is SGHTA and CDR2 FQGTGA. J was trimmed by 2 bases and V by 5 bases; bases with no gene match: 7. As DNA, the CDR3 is TGTGCCAGCAGCCCGACAGGGAGCAACACAGATACGCAGTATTTT. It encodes CASSPTGSNTDTQYF.

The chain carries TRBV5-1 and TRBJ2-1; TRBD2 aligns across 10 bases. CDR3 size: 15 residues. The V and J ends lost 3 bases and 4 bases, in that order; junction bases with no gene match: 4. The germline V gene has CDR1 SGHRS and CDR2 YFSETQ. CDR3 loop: CASSYQTSGYNEQFF. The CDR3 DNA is TGCGCCAGCAGCTATCAGACTAGCGGGTACAATGAGCAGTTCTTC.

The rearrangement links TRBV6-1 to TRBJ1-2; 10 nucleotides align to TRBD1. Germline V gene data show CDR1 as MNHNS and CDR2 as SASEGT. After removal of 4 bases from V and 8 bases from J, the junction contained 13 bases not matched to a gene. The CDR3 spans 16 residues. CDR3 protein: CASSGDFGQGVKGYTF. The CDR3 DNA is TGTGCCAGCAGTGGTGATTTCGGACAGGGGGTTAAGGGCTACACCTTC.

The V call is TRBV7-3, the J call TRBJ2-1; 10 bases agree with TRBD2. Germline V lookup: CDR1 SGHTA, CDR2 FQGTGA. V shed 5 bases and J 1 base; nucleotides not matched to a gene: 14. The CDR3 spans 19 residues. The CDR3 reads CASSAPSSGSGGSYNEQFF. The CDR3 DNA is TGTGCCAGCAGCGCACCGTCTAGCGGGAGTGGTGGATCCTACAATGAGCAGTTCTTC.

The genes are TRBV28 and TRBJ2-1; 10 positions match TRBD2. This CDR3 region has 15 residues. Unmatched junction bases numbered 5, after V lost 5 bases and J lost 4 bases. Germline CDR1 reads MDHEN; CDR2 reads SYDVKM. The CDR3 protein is CASSEAGGRYNEQFF. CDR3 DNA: TGTGCCAGCAGTGAAGCGGGAGGGCGATACAATGAGCAGTTCTTC.

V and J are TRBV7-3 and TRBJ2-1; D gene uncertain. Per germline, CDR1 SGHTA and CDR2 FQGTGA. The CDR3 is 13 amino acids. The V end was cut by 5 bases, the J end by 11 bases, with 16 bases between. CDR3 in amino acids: CASSPQVPHKQFF. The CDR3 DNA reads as TGTGCCAGCAGCCCCCAAGTTCCCCACAAGCAGTTCTTC.

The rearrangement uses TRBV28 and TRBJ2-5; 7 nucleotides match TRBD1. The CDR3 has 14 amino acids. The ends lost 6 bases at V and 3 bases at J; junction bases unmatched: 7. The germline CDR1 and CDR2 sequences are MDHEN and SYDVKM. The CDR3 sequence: CASSKTGMEETQYF. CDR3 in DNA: TGTGCCAGCAGCAAGACAGGGATGGAAGAGACCCAGTACTTC.

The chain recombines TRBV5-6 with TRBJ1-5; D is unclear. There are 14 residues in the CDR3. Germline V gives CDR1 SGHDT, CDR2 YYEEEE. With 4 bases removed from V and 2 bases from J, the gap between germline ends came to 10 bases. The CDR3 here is CASSRGWGNQPQHF. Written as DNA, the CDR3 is TGTGCCAGCAGCCGGGGTTGGGGCAATCAGCCCCAGCATTTT.

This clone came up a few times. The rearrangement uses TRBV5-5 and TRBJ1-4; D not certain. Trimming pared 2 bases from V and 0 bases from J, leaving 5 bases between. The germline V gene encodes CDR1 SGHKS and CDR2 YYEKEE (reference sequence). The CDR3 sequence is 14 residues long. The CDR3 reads CASSFESTNEKLFF. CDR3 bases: TGTGCCAGCAGCTTTGAGTCAACTAATGAAAAACTGTTTTTT.

In DNA, the CDR3 is TGCGCCAGCACCCAAAACAGGCACTATGGCTACACCTTC. Its translation: CASTQNRHYGYTF. The chain uses TRBV5-1 and TRBJ1-2; D possibly corresponds to TRBD1 (5 bases). CDR1 is SGHRS, CDR2 YFSETQ, per germline. V lost 6 bases and J lost 3, with 12 bases in between. The CDR3 contains 13 residues.